This entry describes one T cell receptor (beta chain). The CDR3 length is 16 residues. Germline CDR1 MNHNS, CDR2 SASEGT. V was clipped by 2 bases and J by 2 bases; unmatched bases: 5. This sample is part of a study of shared clonotypes between healthy human individuals. The assay was immunoSEQ multiplex PCR, and TCRdb's table has in-frame clones only and misses some. The data show 2.3 million or so clones, approximately 93% seen once. The sequence came from a man aged 18 to 30 in good health. Some clones in this sample may be carry-over from other donors' samples. The sequenced sample consisted of naive CD4+ T cells from PBMCs. The sample's subset: CD45RA+ positively selected. The gene calls are TRBV6-1 and TRBJ1-4; 7 bases are shared with TRBD1. CDR3 nucleotides: TGTGCCAGCAGTGAATCCCGACAGGGCACTAATGAAAAACTGTTTTTT. Translation gives CASSESRQGTNEKLFF.